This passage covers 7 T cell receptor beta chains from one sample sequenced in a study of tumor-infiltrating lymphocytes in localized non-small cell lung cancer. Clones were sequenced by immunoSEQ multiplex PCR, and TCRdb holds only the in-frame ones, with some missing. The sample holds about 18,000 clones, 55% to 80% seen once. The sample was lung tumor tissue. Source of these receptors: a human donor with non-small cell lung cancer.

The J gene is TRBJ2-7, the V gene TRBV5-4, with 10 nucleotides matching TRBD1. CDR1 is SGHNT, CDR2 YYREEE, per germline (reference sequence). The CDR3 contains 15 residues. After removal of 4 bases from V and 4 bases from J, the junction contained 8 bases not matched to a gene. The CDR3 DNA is TGTGCCAGCAGCCGACAGGGGGCGGGATCTTACGAGCAGTACTTC. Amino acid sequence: CASSRQGAGSYEQYF.

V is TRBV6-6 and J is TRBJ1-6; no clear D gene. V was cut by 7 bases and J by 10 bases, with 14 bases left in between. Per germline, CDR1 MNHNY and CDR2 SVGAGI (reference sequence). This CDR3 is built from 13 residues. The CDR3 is CASITTRESPLHF. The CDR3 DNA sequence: TGTGCCAGCATAACGACAAGGGAATCACCCCTCCACTTT.

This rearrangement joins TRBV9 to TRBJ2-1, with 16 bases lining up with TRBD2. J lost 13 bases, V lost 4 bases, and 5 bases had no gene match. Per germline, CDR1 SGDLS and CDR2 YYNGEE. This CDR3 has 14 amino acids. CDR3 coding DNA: TGTGCCAGCAGCAAGGGACTAGCGGGGGGGTTACAGTTCTTC. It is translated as CASSKGLAGGLQFF.

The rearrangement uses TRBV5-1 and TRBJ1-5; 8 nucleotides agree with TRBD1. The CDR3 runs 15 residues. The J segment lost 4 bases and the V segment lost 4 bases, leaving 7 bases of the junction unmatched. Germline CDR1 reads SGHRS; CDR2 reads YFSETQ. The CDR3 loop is CASSPGGQGNQPQHF. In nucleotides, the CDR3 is TGCGCCAGCAGCCCGGGCGGACAGGGAAATCAGCCCCAGCATTTT.

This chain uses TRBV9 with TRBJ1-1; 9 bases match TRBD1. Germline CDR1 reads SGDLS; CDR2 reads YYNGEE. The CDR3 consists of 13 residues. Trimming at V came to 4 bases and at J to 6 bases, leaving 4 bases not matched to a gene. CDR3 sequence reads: CASSTGTGPEAFF. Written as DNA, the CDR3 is TGTGCCAGCAGCACGGGGACAGGGCCTGAAGCTTTCTTT.

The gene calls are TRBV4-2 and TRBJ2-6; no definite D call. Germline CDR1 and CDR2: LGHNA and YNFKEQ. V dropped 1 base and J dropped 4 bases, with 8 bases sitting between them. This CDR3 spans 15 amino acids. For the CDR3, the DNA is TGTGCCAGCAGCCAAGCGACATCCGGGGCCAACGTCCTGACTTTC. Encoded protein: CASSQATSGANVLTF.

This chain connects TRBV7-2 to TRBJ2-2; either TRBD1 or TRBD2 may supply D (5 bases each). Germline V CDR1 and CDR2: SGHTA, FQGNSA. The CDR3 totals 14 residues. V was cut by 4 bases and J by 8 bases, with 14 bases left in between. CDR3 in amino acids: CASSWTQRGGELFF. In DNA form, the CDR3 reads TGTGCCAGCAGCTGGACTCAAAGGGGTGGGGAGCTGTTTTTT.